This T cell receptor beta chain derives from a study of post-analysis software for immune sequencing data. Across the whole study: Multiple sclerosis in the patients followed relapsing-remitting, secondary progressive and progressive-relapsing courses.

The TCR beta cDNA libraries contained unique molecular identifiers. TCRdb redid the calling of the PCR reads with MiXCR, one entry per CDR3 protein. Of roughly 870,000 distinct CDR3 sequences in the sample, around 53% are singletons; the top ten hold 4.6%. This clonotype was counted only a few times. As yet, its antigen is unknown. Overall study results and limits: Normalized Chao1 diversity was significantly lower in multiple sclerosis patients than in controls. F-measure co-clustering was strong for batch-matched samples. Among five TRBV segments more frequent in patients than controls were TRBV5-6, TRBV5-1 and TRBV20-1.

The CDR3 is 15 amino acids. The V gene's germline CDR1 is SQVTM and CDR2 ANQGSEA. With V trimmed by 6 bases and J by 3 bases, 10 bases remained unmatched. Sequences were obtained from blood. The receptor comes from a girl aged 10 to 17 with multiple sclerosis. The chain has TRBV29-1 and TRBJ2-7, with 11 bases identical to TRBD1. The CDR3 here is CSVCLSGTGGYEQYF. Written as DNA, the CDR3 is TGCAGCGTCTGCTTATCCGGGACAGGGGGCTACGAGCAGTACTTC.